Sequencing of this T cell receptor (beta chain) was carried out in a study of cytomegalovirus exposure and HLA in healthy donors. On this clone itself: What it binds is unknown.

The PCR contained 60 Vbeta and 13 Jbeta primers. Authors' data handling: It was a later analysis that counted tens of millions of unique TCR beta chains, of which some 9.9 million were shared. Generated by immunoSEQ multiplex PCR, the TCRdb table keeps only in-frame clones and is missing some. Clone size and V and J calls were adopted from that table, with D and trimming inferred from the DNA. The data hold over 100,000 clones, with 8.9% observed a single time. General study findings and limits: V- and J-gene trimming in TCR beta was tied to a missense DCLRE1C variant by an analysis performed later. Analyses of presence/absence relied on an assumption of roughly uniform sequencing depth across donors. There were a few CMV-associated chains whose specificity for CMV antigens was confirmed in vitro.

The TCR sequence derives from a woman aged 40 to 55 in good health and CMV-seropositive. The sequencing sample was made of PBMCs.

In DNA form, the CDR3 reads TGTGCCAGTAAGGGAGGGGCCTATGGCTACACCTTC. It is translated as CASKGGAYGYTF. The V and J genes are TRBV19 and TRBJ1-2, with a weak D call TRBD1 (5 bases). V was cut by 7 bases and J by 4 bases, with 10 bases left in between. This CDR3 has 12 amino acids. CDR1 and CDR2 from the germline V gene are LNHDA and SQIVND (reference sequence). Full variable domain (missing parts from reference TRBV19 and TRBJ1-2): DGGITQSPKYLFRKEGQNVTLSCEQNLNHDAMYWYRQDPGQGLRLIYYSQIVNDFQKGDIAEGYSVSREKKESFPLTVTSAQKNPTAFYLCASKGGAYGYTFGSGTRLTVV.